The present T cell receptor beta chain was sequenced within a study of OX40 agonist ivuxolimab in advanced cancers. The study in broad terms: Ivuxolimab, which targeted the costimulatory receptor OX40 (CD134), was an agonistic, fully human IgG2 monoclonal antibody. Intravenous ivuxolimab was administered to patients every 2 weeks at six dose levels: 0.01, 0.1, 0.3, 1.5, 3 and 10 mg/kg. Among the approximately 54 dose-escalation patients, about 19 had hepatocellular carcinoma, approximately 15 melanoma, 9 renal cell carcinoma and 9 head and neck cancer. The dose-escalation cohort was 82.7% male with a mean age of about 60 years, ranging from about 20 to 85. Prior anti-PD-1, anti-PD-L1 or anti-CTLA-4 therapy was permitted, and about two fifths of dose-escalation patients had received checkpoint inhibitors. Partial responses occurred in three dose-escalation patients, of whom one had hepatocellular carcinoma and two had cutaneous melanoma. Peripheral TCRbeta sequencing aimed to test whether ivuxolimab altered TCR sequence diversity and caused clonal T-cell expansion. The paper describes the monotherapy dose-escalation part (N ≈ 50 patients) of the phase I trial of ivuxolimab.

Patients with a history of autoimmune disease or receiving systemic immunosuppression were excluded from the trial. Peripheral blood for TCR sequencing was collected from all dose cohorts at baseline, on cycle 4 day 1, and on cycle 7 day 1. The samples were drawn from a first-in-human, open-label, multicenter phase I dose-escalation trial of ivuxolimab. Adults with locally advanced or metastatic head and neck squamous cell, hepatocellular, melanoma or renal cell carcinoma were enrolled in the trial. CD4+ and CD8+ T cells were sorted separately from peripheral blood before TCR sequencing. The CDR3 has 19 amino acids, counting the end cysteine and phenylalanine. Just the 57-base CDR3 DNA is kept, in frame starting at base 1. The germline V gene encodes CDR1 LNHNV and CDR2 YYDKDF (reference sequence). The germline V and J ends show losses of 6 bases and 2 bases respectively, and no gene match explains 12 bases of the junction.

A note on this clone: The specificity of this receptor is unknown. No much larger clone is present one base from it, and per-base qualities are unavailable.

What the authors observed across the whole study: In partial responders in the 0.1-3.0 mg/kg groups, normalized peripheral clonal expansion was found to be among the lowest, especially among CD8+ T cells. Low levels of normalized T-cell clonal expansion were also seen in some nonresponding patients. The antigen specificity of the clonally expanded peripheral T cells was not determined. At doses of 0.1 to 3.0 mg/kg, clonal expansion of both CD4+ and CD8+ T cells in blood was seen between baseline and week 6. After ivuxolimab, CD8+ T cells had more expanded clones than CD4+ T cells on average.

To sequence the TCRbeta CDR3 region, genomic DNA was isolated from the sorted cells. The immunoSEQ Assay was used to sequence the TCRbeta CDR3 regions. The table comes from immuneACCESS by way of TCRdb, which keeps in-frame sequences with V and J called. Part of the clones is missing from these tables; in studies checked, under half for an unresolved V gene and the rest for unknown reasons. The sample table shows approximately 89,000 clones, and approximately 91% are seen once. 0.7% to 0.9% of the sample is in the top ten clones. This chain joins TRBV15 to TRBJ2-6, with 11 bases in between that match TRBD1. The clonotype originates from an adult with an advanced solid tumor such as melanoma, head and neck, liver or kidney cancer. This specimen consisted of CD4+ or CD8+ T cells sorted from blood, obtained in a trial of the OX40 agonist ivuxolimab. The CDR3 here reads CATRLPPGQGGTGANVLTF. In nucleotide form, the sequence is TGTGCCACCAGGTTACCCCCGGGACAGGGGGGTACTGGGGCCAACGTCCTGACTTTC.